What follows are 12 T cell receptor beta chains derived from one specimen sequenced in a study of CD8+ T cells in alopecia areata. Extracted from the samples, RNA was reverse transcribed into cDNA to serve as the sequencing template. Only in-frame clones appear in the TCRdb table, and some are missing; sequencing was by immunoSEQ multiplex PCR. This table holds 110,000 or so clones, over 60% found once. The sequencing input was CD4+ T cells sorted from blood. These receptors were collected from a human donor in good health.

This chain joins TRBV7-9 and TRBJ1-3; 7 nucleotides align to TRBD1. Germline CDR1 and CDR2: SEHNR and FQNEAQ (reference sequence). Trimming at V came to 4 bases and at J to 0 bases, leaving 3 bases not matched to a gene. CDR3 length: 15 residues. The CDR3 DNA is TGTGCCAGCAGCTCGGGACAGAGCTCTGGAAACACCATATATTTT. This codes for CASSSGQSSGNTIYF.

The rearrangement joins TRBV5-6 to TRBJ1-5; 7 nucleotides match TRBD1. The CDR3 is 17 residues long. Trimming took 3 bases from V and 3 from J; bases not matched to a gene: 12. Germline V gives CDR1 SGHDT, CDR2 YYEEEE. This CDR3 reads CASSSSARQGINQPQHF. CDR3 DNA: TGTGCCAGCAGCTCCTCTGCGAGACAGGGAATCAATCAGCCCCAGCATTTT.

This clone occurred once. This chain joins TRBV15 and TRBJ2-5, with a weak D call TRBD2 (6 bases). The CDR3 extends over 12 amino acids. The V gene lost 5 bases and the J gene lost 7 bases, with 11 bases spanning the gap. Germline values: CDR1 LNHNV, CDR2 YYDKDF (reference sequence). The CDR3 nucleotides are TGTGCCACCAGCGGGCCCGGGGGGACCCAGTACTTC. It codes for CATSGPGGTQYF.

J is TRBJ1-3 and V is TRBV14, with D perhaps matching TRBD1 (5 bases). Germline V gene lookup returns CDR1 SGHDN and CDR2 FVKESK. The CDR3 is 12 amino acids. Trimming cost V 8 bases and J 4 bases, with 9 bases left between them. The CDR3 loop is CASGTSGNTIYF. The CDR3 DNA reads TGTGCCAGCGGGACGTCGGGAAACACCATATATTTT.

J is TRBJ2-2 and V is TRBV9; D perhaps matches TRBD2 (5 bases). The germline gives CDR1 SGDLS, CDR2 YYNGEE. V shed 4 bases and J shed 6 bases, with 16 bases lying between them. This CDR3 is 15 amino acids long. In nucleotides, the CDR3 is TGTGCCAGCAGCCCAGCCGCTACTAGATCCGGGGAGCTGTTTTTT. Translation gives CASSPAATRSGELFF.

This chain links TRBV29-1 with TRBJ2-1; possibly TRBD1 or TRBD2 for D (5 bases each). The CDR3 contains 14 residues. V was cut by 3 bases and J by 3 bases, with 12 bases left in between. Germline CDR1 reads SQVTM; CDR2 reads ANQGSEA. The CDR3 nucleotides read TGCAGCGTTGACGGGGCGGGCAACTACAATGAGCAGTTCTTC. It translates to CSVDGAGNYNEQFF.

This clone was recorded only once. V and J are TRBV5-6 and TRBJ2-6, with D possibly being TRBD1 (6 bases). The CDR3 covers 17 residues. Per the germline V gene, CDR1 is SGHDT and CDR2 is YYEEEE. The V end was cut by 3 bases, the J end by 1 base, with 14 bases between. The DNA of the CDR3 is TGTGCCAGCAGCTACCAGGGGTTAGGGTCTGGGGCCAACGTCCTGACTTTC. It yields the protein CASSYQGLGSGANVLTF.

This clone came up a few times. J is TRBJ1-1 and V is TRBV5-6; D not certain. The CDR3 runs 15 residues. With 2 bases removed from V and 2 bases from J, the gap between germline ends came to 13 bases. The germline V gene encodes CDR1 SGHDT and CDR2 YYEEEE. The CDR3 here is CASSFTGRPNTEAFF. CDR3 DNA sequence: TGTGCCAGCAGCTTTACCGGGCGACCCAACACTGAAGCTTTCTTT.

This clone was recorded a few times. The rearrangement joins TRBV29-1 to TRBJ2-7; D is possibly TRBD1 (6 bases). V lost 7 bases and J 3 bases, leaving 10 bases between the germline ends. Per germline, CDR1 SQVTM and CDR2 ANQGSEA. There are 11 residues in the CDR3. The CDR3 sequence is CSGKGDYEQYF. The CDR3 nucleotides are TGCAGCGGCAAGGGGGACTACGAGCAGTACTTC.

This clone was detected only a few times. The chain carries TRBV19 and TRBJ2-5; no reliable D call. Looked up from germline, CDR1 is LNHDA and CDR2 is SQIVND (reference sequence). Trimming shortened V by 6 bases and J by 2 bases, and 16 bases separated the two germline ends. CDR3 size: 15 residues. CDR3 region: CASRTSGREQETQYF. Here the CDR3 DNA reads TGTGCCAGTAGGACATCGGGCCGAGAACAAGAGACCCAGTACTTC.

The J gene is TRBJ1-3, the V gene TRBV4-1; TRBD1 matches at 9 bases. Germline V gene sequence: CDR1 MGHRA, CDR2 YSYEKL. This CDR3 is built from 15 residues. The trim removed 0 bases at V and 8 bases at J, leaving 5 bases unmatched. The CDR3, as DNA: TGCGCCAGCAGCCAAGATAACAGGGGGCGGTACACCATATATTTT. This translates into CASSQDNRGRYTIYF.

The chain joins TRBV29-1 to TRBJ2-3; D possibly corresponds to TRBD2 (5 bases). The CDR3 length is 15 residues. Germline values: CDR1 SQVTM, CDR2 ANQGSEA. Trimming took 3 bases from V and 2 from J, leaving 15 bases between them. The CDR3 nucleotides read TGCAGCGTTGAGAGATCCGGGGTCGCCACAGATACGCAGTATTTT. Encoded protein: CSVERSGVATDTQYF.